The following is a T cell receptor beta chain sequence with its context. The protocol was immunoSEQ multiplex PCR, while the TCRdb copy is restricted to in-frame clones and leaves out a portion. Among 40,000 or so clones listed, 89% were seen once. This entry belongs to a study of T cell changes during pregnancy in multiple sclerosis. The V end lost 9 bases, the J end lost 0 bases, and 12 bases lay between the germline ends. CDR1 is LNHDA and CDR2 is SQIVND in the germline V gene (reference sequence). This CDR3 is built from 13 residues. The receptor was isolated from a female donor with multiple sclerosis, enrolled in a pregnancy study. V usage is TRBV19 and J usage is TRBJ2-7, with a weak D call TRBD2 (6 bases). The starting material was CD4+ T cells from peripheral blood mononuclear cells, obtained in the first trimester of pregnancy. CDR3 nucleotide sequence: TGTGCCAGCGGGACTTTCCCCTCCTACGAGCAGTACTTC. This translates into CASGTFPSYEQYF.